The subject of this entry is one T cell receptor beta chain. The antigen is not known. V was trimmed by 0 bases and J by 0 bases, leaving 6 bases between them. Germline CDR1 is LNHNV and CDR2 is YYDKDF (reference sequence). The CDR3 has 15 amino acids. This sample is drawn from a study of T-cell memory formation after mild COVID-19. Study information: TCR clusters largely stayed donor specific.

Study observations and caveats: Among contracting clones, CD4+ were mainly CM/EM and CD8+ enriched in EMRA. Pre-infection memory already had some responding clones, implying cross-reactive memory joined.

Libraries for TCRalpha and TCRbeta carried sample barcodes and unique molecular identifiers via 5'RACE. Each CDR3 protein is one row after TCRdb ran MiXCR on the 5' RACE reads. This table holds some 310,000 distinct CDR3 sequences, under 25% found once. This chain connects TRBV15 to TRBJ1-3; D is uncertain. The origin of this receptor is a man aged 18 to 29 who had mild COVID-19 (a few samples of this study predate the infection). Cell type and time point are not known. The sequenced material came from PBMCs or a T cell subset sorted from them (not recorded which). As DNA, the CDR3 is TGTGCCACCAGCAGAGATCTGGGCTCTGGAAACACCATATATTTT. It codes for CATSRDLGSGNTIYF.